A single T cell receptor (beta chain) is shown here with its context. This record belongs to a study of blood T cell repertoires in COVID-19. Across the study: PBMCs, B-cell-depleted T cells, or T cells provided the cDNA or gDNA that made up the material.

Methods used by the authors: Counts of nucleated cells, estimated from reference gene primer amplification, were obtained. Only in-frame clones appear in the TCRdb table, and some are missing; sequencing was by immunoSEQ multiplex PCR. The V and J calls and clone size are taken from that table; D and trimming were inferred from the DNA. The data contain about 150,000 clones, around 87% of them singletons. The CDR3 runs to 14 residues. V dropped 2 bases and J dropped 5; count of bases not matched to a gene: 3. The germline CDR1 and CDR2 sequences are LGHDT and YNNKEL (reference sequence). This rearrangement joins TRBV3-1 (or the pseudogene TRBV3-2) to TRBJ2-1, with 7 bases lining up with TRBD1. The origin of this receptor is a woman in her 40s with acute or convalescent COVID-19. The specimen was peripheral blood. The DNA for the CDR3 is TGTGCCAGCAGCCAATCCGACAGGGACAATGAGCAGTTCTTC. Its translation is CASSQSDRDNEQFF.